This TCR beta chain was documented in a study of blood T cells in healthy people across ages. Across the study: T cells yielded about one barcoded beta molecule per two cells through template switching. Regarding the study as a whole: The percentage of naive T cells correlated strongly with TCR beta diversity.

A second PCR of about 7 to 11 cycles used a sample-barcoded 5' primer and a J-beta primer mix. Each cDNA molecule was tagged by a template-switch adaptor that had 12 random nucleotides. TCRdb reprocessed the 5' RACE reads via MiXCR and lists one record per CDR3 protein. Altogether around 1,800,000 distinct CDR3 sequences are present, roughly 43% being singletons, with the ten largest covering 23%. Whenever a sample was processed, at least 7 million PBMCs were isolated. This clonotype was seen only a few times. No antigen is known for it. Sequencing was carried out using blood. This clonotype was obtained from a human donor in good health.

CDR3 region: CSADGSGMYNEQFF. Here the CDR3 DNA reads TGCAGCGCCGACGGGTCGGGGATGTACAATGAGCAGTTCTTC. V usage is TRBV29-1 and J usage is TRBJ2-1; maybe TRBD2 (5 bases). Deletions cut 7 bases from V and 4 bases from J, with 17 bases between. There are 14 residues in the CDR3. The germline V gene encodes CDR1 SQVTM and CDR2 ANQGSEA.